This T cell receptor (beta chain) was captured by sequencing in a study of T cells after yellow fever vaccination. Study-wide findings and caveats: Once the booster was given, most primary-vaccination clones reappeared, at about 96% for CD4 and roughly 85% for CD8.

This clonotype occurred a few times. Its antigen remains unknown. TCRdb processed the 5' RACE reads anew with MiXCR; each CDR3 protein has one entry. The data hold about 580,000 distinct CDR3 sequences, with 17% observed a single time. CDR3 length: 14 residues. Germline CDR1 MRHNA, CDR2 SNTAGT. V lost 6 bases, J lost 0 bases, and 11 bases lay in between. This chain links TRBV6-4 with TRBJ1-1, with D possibly matching TRBD1 (6 bases). The origin of this receptor is a man between 18 and 35 years old who received the YFV17D yellow fever vaccine. The starting material was PBMCs, obtained 5 days after the first yellow fever vaccination. This CDR3 reads CASRDRPMNTEAFF. The CDR3 DNA follows: TGTGCCAGCAGGGACAGACCTATGAACACTGAAGCTTTCTTT.